Relative to its sample, the clone carrying this TCR beta chain is medium-sized. What it recognizes is unknown. V shed 5 bases and J 3 bases; nucleotides not matched to a gene: 3. Per germline, CDR1 SGHAT and CDR2 FQNNGV. CDR3 length: 16 residues. The data belong to a study of spatial heterogeneity in lung cancer. Overall study results and limits: One measure, the expanded intratumoral alpha and beta TCR count, tracked tumor mutation counts.

Time point reported: sample taken at primary tumor resection. The authors sequenced whole RNA from tumor, nontumor lung or frozen PBMC without sorting. Using its own MiXCR run on the 5' RACE reads, TCRdb lists one record per CDR3 protein. The profile covers 2,500 to 3,500 distinct CDR3 sequences, with approximately 3.5% appearing a single time and 16% taken by the ten largest. Sample: lung tumor tissue, taken at surgery. The TCR comes from a male donor with early-stage non-small cell lung cancer. The V and J genes are TRBV11-2 and TRBJ2-6, with TRBD1 matching 11 bases. CDR3 amino acids: CASSRTGGYGANVLTF. The DNA of the CDR3 is TGTGCCAGCAGCAGGACAGGGGGCTATGGGGCCAACGTCCTGACTTTC.